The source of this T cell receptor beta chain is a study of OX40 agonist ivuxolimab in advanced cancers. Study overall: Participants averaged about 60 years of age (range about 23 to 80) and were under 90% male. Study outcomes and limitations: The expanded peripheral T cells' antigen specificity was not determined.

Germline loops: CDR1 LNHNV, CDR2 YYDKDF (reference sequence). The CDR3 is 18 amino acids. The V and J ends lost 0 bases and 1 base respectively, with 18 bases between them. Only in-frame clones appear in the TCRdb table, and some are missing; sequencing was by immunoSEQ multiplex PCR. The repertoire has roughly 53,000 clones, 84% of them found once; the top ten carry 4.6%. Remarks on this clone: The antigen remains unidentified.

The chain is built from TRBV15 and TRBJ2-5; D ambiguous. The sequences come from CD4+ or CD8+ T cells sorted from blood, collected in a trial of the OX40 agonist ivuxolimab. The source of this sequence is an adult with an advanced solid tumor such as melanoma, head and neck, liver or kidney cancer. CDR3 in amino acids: CATSRDLFLGRSQETQYF. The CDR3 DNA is TGTGCCACCAGCAGAGATCTTTTCCTTGGGCGCTCCCAAGAGACCCAGTACTTC.